The 18 T cell receptor beta chains reported below all come from one sample, sequenced in a study of control samples from healthy donors and cancer patients. The data were produced by immunoSEQ multiplex PCR, yet TCRdb's version contains in-frame clones alone and is incomplete. Here the sample spans some 200,000 clones, roughly 89% being singletons. Material: blood. These receptor sequences come from a woman aged 30 to 39 in good health.

The J gene is TRBJ2-1, the V gene TRBV7-9; 14 bases are shared with TRBD2. V trimming: 5 bases; J trimming: 6 bases; junction bases outside the gene matches: 6. Germline loops: CDR1 SEHNR, CDR2 FQNEAQ (reference sequence). The CDR3 extends over 16 amino acids. CDR3 sequence reads: CASSGRLAGGLNEQFF. The CDR3 region has the DNA TGTGCCAGCAGCGGTAGACTAGCGGGGGGGCTCAATGAGCAGTTCTTC.

V usage is TRBV7-2 and J usage is TRBJ1-2; 7 positions match TRBD1. Germline V gene data show CDR1 as SGHTA and CDR2 as FQGNSA. V trimming: 3 bases; J trimming: 6 bases; junction bases outside the gene matches: 4. The CDR3 totals 13 residues. CDR3 region: CASSFRGLDGYTF. In DNA form, the CDR3 reads TGTGCCAGCAGCTTTAGGGGGCTCGATGGCTACACCTTC.

The rearrangement joins TRBV23-1 to TRBJ1-2; 8 nucleotides align to TRBD1. TRBV23-1 is known as an ORF, though its function is uncertain. V shed 0 bases, J shed 4 bases, and the junction held 7 bases outside the gene matches. CDR3 size: 16 residues. CDR3 DNA sequence: TGCGCCAGCAGTCAATCAAAACCGGACAGGGCCTATGGCTACACCTTC. It yields the protein CASSQSKPDRAYGYTF.

The genes are TRBV6-5 and TRBJ2-1; the match to TRBD1 covers 7 bases. CDR3 length equals 13 residues. Germline V gives CDR1 MNHEY, CDR2 SVGAGI. V lost 0 bases and J lost 9; bases outside the gene matches: 2. CDR3 region: CASSYSGGVEQFF. As DNA, the CDR3 is TGTGCCAGCAGTTACTCAGGGGGCGTTGAGCAGTTCTTC.

The J gene is TRBJ1-4, the V gene TRBV14; no reliable D call. The V end lost 1 base, the J end lost 4 bases, and 7 bases lay between the germline ends. The CDR3 totals 14 residues. Germline V gives CDR1 SGHDN, CDR2 FVKESK. In nucleotides, the CDR3 is TGTGCCAGCAGCCAAGGGGAATATAATGAAAAACTGTTTTTT. It is translated as CASSQGEYNEKLFF.

This sequence joins TRBV7-9 and TRBJ2-1, with D unresolved. V gave up 0 bases and J gave up 3 bases, with 6 bases separating them. The CDR3 is 14 residues long. Per the germline V gene, CDR1 is SEHNR and CDR2 is FQNEAQ (reference sequence). CDR3 coding DNA: TGTGCCAGCAGCTTAGCTCTTAGCTACAATGAGCAGTTCTTC. Its translation: CASSLALSYNEQFF.

The CDR3 bases are TGTGCCAGCAGCTACCCCCGAACAGGGGACTACGAGCAGTACTTC. Encoded protein: CASSYPRTGDYEQYF. The genes are TRBV7-9 and TRBJ2-7; 7 bases are a match to TRBD1. There are 15 residues in the CDR3. J lost 3 bases, V lost 4 bases, and 9 bases had no gene match. CDR1 SEHNR and CDR2 FQNEAQ come from the germline V gene (reference sequence).

The gene calls are TRBV5-5 and TRBJ2-7; no definite D call. Germline V gene sequence: CDR1 SGHKS, CDR2 YYEKEE (reference sequence). CDR3 length: 13 amino acids. V lost 3 bases and J lost 3, with 10 bases in between. The CDR3 nucleotides read TGTGCCAGCAGCTGGCAGGTGGTCTACGAGCAGTACTTC. It codes for CASSWQVVYEQYF.

The gene calls are TRBV28 and TRBJ2-2, with D unresolved. The CDR3 loop spans 14 amino acids. Trimming cost V 5 bases and J 7 bases, with 14 bases left between them. Per the germline V gene, CDR1 is MDHEN and CDR2 is SYDVKM. CDR3 residues: CASSLGGWNGELFF. CDR3 coding DNA: TGTGCCAGCAGTCTTGGTGGGTGGAACGGGGAGCTGTTTTTT.

The rearrangement uses TRBV6-4 and TRBJ2-1; 10 bases align to TRBD2. V was pared by 4 bases and J by 8 bases, with 8 bases of the junction left unmatched. The CDR3 has 15 amino acids. Looked up from germline, CDR1 is MRHNA and CDR2 is SNTAGT. CDR3 coding DNA: TGTGCCAGCAGTGCCACCAGCGGGGGGGCCGATGAGCAGTTCTTC. It is translated as CASSATSGGADEQFF.

The CDR3 bases are TGTGCCAGCAGCTTAAGTCCGGGCACAGATACGCAGTATTTT. The encoded protein is CASSLSPGTDTQYF. The chain carries TRBV7-6 and TRBJ2-3, with D uncertain. The length of the CDR3 is 14 residues. V gave up 2 bases and J gave up 1 base, with 7 bases separating them. Per the germline V gene, CDR1 is SGHVS and CDR2 is FNYEAQ.

This chain links TRBV13 with TRBJ1-2; D may be TRBD1 (6 bases). Germline V gene sequence: CDR1 PRHDT, CDR2 FYEKMQ (reference sequence). V dropped 0 bases and J dropped 8 bases, with 13 bases sitting between them. The CDR3 is made up of 14 amino acids. DNA for the CDR3: TGTGCCAGCAGCTTAGGTCCAGGGGAGTTGGGCTACACCTTC. As protein: CASSLGPGELGYTF. Looking up the rest from reference TRBV13 and TRBJ1-2 gives the full variable domain: AAGVIQSPRHLIKEKRETATLKCYPIPRHDTVYWYQQGPGQDPQFLISFYEKMQSDKGSIPDRFSAQQFSDYHSELNMSSLELGDSALYFCASSLGPGELGYTFGSGTRLTVV.

The J gene is TRBJ2-1, the V gene TRBV4-1, with TRBD2 identical over 7 bases. This CDR3 spans 14 amino acids. J gave up 9 bases and V 1 base, and 6 bases lay outside the gene matches. Germline CDR1 MGHRA, CDR2 YSYEKL. CDR3 bases: TGCGCCAGCAGCCAAGTTTCAGCGGGGCTTGAGCAGTTCTTC. As protein: CASSQVSAGLEQFF.

This chain uses TRBV18 with TRBJ2-3; TRBD1 agrees at 9 bases. Germline trimming cut 4 bases from V and 3 bases from J; bases unmatched to any gene: 5. From germline, CDR1 is KGHSH and CDR2 LQKENI. The CDR3 runs to 15 residues. CDR3 in amino acids: CASSQQGALTDTQYF. The CDR3 DNA follows: TGTGCCAGCTCACAACAGGGGGCTTTGACAGATACGCAGTATTTT.

The chain carries TRBV4-2 and TRBJ2-7; no clear D gene. Trimming pared 0 bases from V and 0 bases from J, leaving 9 bases between. Germline CDR1 reads LGHNA; CDR2 reads YNFKEQ. The CDR3 runs to 15 residues. The CDR3 bases are TGTGCCAGCAGCCAAGATCCCGACGGCTCCTACGAGCAGTACTTC. It codes for CASSQDPDGSYEQYF.

The chain uses TRBV5-6 and TRBJ2-1, with D tentatively TRBD1 (6 bases). Germline CDR1 is SGHDT and CDR2 is YYEEEE. V lost 0 bases and J 4 bases, leaving 14 bases between the germline ends. The CDR3 runs 16 residues. The CDR3 sequence is CASSLAEQGGYNEQFF. The CDR3 DNA is TGTGCCAGCAGCTTGGCCGAACAGGGTGGTTACAATGAGCAGTTCTTC.

With regard to this clone: The same CDR3 arises from other DNA sequences in this sample as well. V gene TRBV18 combines with J gene TRBJ2-4, with TRBD1 identical over 7 bases. With 5 bases clipped from V and 2 bases from J, the junction kept 3 bases outside the gene matches. The CDR3 is 14 amino acids. Germline assignment: CDR1 KGHSH and CDR2 LQKENI. CDR3 loop: CASSIQGTKNIQYF. CDR3 nucleotide sequence: TGTGCCAGCTCAATACAGGGGACCAAAAACATTCAGTACTTC.

V is TRBV6-4 and J is TRBJ2-3, with TRBD2 matching over 7 bases. Germline CDR1 is MRHNA and CDR2 is SNTAGT. The CDR3 sequence is 14 residues long. Trimming removed 3 bases from V and 0 bases from J; junction bases left unmatched: 0. For the CDR3, the DNA is TGTGCCAGCAGTGAGCGGGGGAGCACAGATACGCAGTATTTT. It encodes CASSERGSTDTQYF.